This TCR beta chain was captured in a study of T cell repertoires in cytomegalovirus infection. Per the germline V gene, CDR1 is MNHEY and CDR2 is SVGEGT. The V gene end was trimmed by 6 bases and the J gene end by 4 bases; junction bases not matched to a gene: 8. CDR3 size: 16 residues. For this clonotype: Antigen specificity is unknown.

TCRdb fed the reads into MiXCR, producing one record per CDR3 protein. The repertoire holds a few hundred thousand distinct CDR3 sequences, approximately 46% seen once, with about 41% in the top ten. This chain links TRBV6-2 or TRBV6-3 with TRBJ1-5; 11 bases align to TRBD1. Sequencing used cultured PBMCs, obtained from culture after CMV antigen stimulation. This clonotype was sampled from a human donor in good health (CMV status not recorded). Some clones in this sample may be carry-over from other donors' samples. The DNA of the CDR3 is TGTGCCAGCAGCTCACCGGGACAGGGGGTAAATCAGCCCCAGCATTTT. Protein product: CASSSPGQGVNQPQHF.